These 31 T cell receptor beta chains share one sample of origin, sequenced in a study of early T cells in non-severe SARS-CoV-2 infection. TCRdb analysed the 5' RACE reads with MiXCR anew, one entry per CDR3 protein. The sample contains approximately 35,000 distinct CDR3 sequences, about 5% of which appear only once. Source material: whole blood. These receptors were obtained from an adult who was a healthcare worker with PCR-confirmed SARS-CoV-2 infection or an uninfected control (not recorded which).

This clonotype was seen repeatedly, ten times or more. The chain combines TRBV19 with TRBJ1-5; weak D call: TRBD1 (5 bases). Deletions cut 6 bases from V and 2 bases from J, with 14 bases between. In germline, CDR1 is LNHDA, CDR2 SQIVND (reference sequence). The CDR3 loop spans 15 amino acids. The CDR3 protein is CASRIQDNGNQPQHF. The CDR3 DNA reads as TGTGCCAGTAGGATACAGGACAACGGCAATCAGCCCCAGCATTTT.

The table lists this clonotype with many counts. The chain carries TRBV4-1 and TRBJ1-2, with 7 nucleotides matching TRBD1. The germline CDR1 and CDR2 sequences are MGHRA and YSYEKL. This CDR3 is 15 amino acids long. Losses at the gene ends were 0 bases for V and 4 bases for J; bases not matched to a gene: 5. CDR3 in DNA: TGCGCCAGCAGCCAAGAAGGGGGCGGCTTCTATGGCTACACCTTC. Protein product: CASSQEGGGFYGYTF.

This clonotype showed up many times. The chain uses TRBV3-1 and TRBJ1-3; D unclear. This CDR3 comprises 15 residues. Germline V gene lookup returns CDR1 LGHDT and CDR2 YNNKEL (reference sequence). V was clipped by 5 bases and J by 0 bases, with 11 bases between them. CDR3 protein: CASSSARGSGNTIYF. Written as DNA, the CDR3 is TGTGCCAGCAGCAGTGCGAGAGGCTCTGGAAACACCATATATTTT.

This clonotype showed up many times. The chain couples TRBV5-4 to TRBJ1-2; 8 bases agree with TRBD1. Germline CDR1 and CDR2: SGHNT and YYREEE (reference sequence). The ends lost 4 bases at V and 0 bases at J; junction bases unmatched: 11. The CDR3 spans 17 residues. CDR3 nucleotide sequence: TGTGCCAGCAGCCCCCCCCGACAGGGGCCAACTAACTATGGCTACACCTTC. Amino acids: CASSPPRQGPTNYGYTF.

In its sample, this clonotype was seen a few times. This sequence joins TRBV10-3 and TRBJ2-7; D ambiguous. The germline V and J ends were trimmed by 2 bases and 5 bases, with 4 bases remaining between them. Germline V CDR1 and CDR2: ENHRY, SYGVKD. There are 11 residues in the CDR3. DNA for the CDR3: TGTGCCATCAGTGAGCTAGACGAGCAGTACTTC. Protein: CAISELDEQYF.

In its sample, this clonotype was seen a few times. The gene calls are TRBV3-1 and TRBJ1-1; tentatively, D is TRBD1 (5 bases). Trimming pared 7 bases from V and 10 bases from J, leaving 25 bases between. The V gene's germline CDR1 is LGHDT and CDR2 YNNKEL (reference sequence). The CDR3 consists of 15 residues. The CDR3 region has the DNA TGTGCCAGCACCCTAAACCCCCAGACAGTTGTGAGAGCTTTCTTT. Protein product: CASTLNPQTVVRAFF.

This clonotype has ten or more counts. The chain combines TRBV2 with TRBJ1-1; TRBD1 matches 8 bases. J was trimmed by 3 bases and V by 4 bases; bases with no gene match: 7. This CDR3 is built from 15 residues. The germline V gene has CDR1 SNHLY and CDR2 FYNNEI. DNA for the CDR3: TGTGCCAGCAGTGGGGGCGGACAGGGAGACACTGAAGCTTTCTTT. Its translation is CASSGGGQGDTEAFF.

CDR3 loop: CASSMATGEQYF. CDR3 sequence (DNA): TGTGCCAGTAGTATGGCTACAGGAGAGCAGTACTTC. The chain recombines TRBV19 with TRBJ2-7; tentative D call: TRBD1 (5 bases). Per the germline V gene, CDR1 is LNHDA and CDR2 is SQIVND (reference sequence). Deletions cut 3 bases from V and 7 bases from J, with 10 bases between. This CDR3 has 12 residues.

In its sample, this clonotype was seen many times. This chain connects TRBV11-2 to TRBJ2-7; D not resolved. The CDR3 spans 14 residues. V shed 5 bases and J shed 2 bases, with 13 bases lying between them. Germline CDR1 is SGHAT and CDR2 is FQNNGV. CDR3 region: CASSTTATAYEQYF. CDR3 in DNA: TGTGCCAGCAGCACCACAGCAACGGCCTACGAGCAGTACTTC.

This clonotype was seen only a few times. V usage is TRBV12-3 or TRBV12-4 and J usage is TRBJ1-1, with a weak D call TRBD1 (5 bases). V was pared by 6 bases and J by 6 bases, with 17 bases between. The CDR3 runs to 14 residues. The chain's CDR3 is CASSHQGGIAEAFF. As DNA, the CDR3 is TGTGCCAGCAGCCACCAGGGAGGGATCGCTGAAGCTTTCTTT.

This clonotype was seen ten or more times. V is TRBV29-1 and J is TRBJ2-1; no reliable D call. The CDR3 consists of 13 residues. V was cut by 3 bases and J by 5 bases, with 11 bases left in between. Germline V gives CDR1 SQVTM, CDR2 ANQGSEA. CDR3 DNA: TGCAGCGTTGAGCCCTCGGGTAACAATGAGCAGTTCTTC. It yields the protein CSVEPSGNNEQFF.

The J gene is TRBJ2-2, the V gene TRBV7-8; TRBD2 is a possible D gene (6 bases). Germline V gene sequence: CDR1 SGHVS, CDR2 FQNEAQ. The V and J ends lost 2 bases and 7 bases respectively, with 11 bases between them. This CDR3 is built from 14 residues. DNA for the CDR3: TGTGCCAGCAGCTTATCGGGGGAGGTCGGGGAGCTGTTTTTT. This sequence encodes CASSLSGEVGELFF.

This clonotype was picked up many times. The chain joins TRBV19 to TRBJ2-5; D may be TRBD1 (5 bases). There are 13 residues in the CDR3. The germline CDR1 and CDR2 sequences are LNHDA and SQIVND (reference sequence). V was pared by 7 bases and J by 3 bases, with 12 bases between. CDR3 DNA sequence: TGTGCCAGTAATCCAGGGTCAAAAGAGACCCAGTACTTC. Encoded protein: CASNPGSKETQYF.

The sample holds a few counts of this clonotype. This rearrangement joins TRBV20-1 to TRBJ2-3; either TRBD1 or TRBD2 may supply D (6 bases each). This CDR3 contains 16 residues. The germline V and J ends were trimmed by 2 bases and 0 bases, with 15 bases remaining between them. In germline, CDR1 is DFQATT, CDR2 SNEGSKA (reference sequence). The CDR3 DNA reads as TGCAGTGCTAGATCGGGGGCCTTCTCTAGCACAGATACGCAGTATTTT. Encoded protein: CSARSGAFSSTDTQYF.

This clonotype was counted a few times. The chain joins TRBV20-1 to TRBJ1-1, with D perhaps matching TRBD1 (6 bases). This CDR3 has 10 residues. V lost 3 bases, J lost 10 bases, and 9 bases lay in between. Germline-derived CDR1 and CDR2 are DFQATT and SNEGSKA (reference sequence). DNA of the CDR3: TGCAGTGCTAGCCCCAGGGGAGCTTTCTTT. This gives the protein CSASPRGAFF.

This clonotype was seen repeatedly, ten times or more. The chain couples TRBV29-1 to TRBJ2-1; no clear D gene. CDR3 length: 11 amino acids. Trimming left V 7 bases short and J 9 bases short, with 13 bases between. Germline V gene sequence: CDR1 SQVTM, CDR2 ANQGSEA. CDR3 nucleotide sequence: TGCAGCGCTACGCCCTCCGGTGAGCAGTTCTTC. This codes for CSATPSGEQFF.

This clonotype was found many times. This rearrangement joins TRBV29-1 to TRBJ2-7; 9 nucleotides align to TRBD2. Looked up from germline, CDR1 is SQVTM and CDR2 is ANQGSEA. Unmatched junction bases numbered 9, after V lost 3 bases and J lost 6 bases. The CDR3 is 14 residues long. For the CDR3, the DNA is TGCAGCGTTGAGGCCGGCGGGGGGGCCGGCGAGCAGTACTTC. Encoded protein: CSVEAGGGAGEQYF.

With respect to this clonotype: A single base separates this from a much larger clone, so it may be a read error. The genes are TRBV5-5 and TRBJ2-3; D not resolved. Germline values: CDR1 SGHKS, CDR2 YYEKEE (reference sequence). The CDR3 runs 13 residues. The CDR3 nucleotides are TGTGCCAACAGCTGGGCTGATTGGGATACGCAGTATTTT. Amino acid sequence: CANSWADWDTQYF.

This clonotype was recorded a few times. This chain links TRBV25-1 with TRBJ2-5; D remains unclear. Germline V gene lookup returns CDR1 MGHDK and CDR2 SYGVNS. Trimming removed 3 bases from V and 5 bases from J, with 13 bases in between. CDR3 length: 14 amino acids. CDR3 DNA: TGTGCCAGCAGTGATCGTGTGGGCGTGGAGACCCAGTACTTC. It is translated as CASSDRVGVETQYF.

This clonotype was recorded many times. V gene TRBV9 combines with J gene TRBJ1-4; weak D call: TRBD1 (5 bases). Germline-derived CDR1 and CDR2 are SGDLS and YYNGEE. The CDR3 extends over 14 amino acids. V was pared by 1 base and J by 7 bases, with 11 bases between. The CDR3 here is CASSVYGGFEKLFF. The CDR3 DNA sequence: TGTGCCAGCAGCGTATATGGGGGTTTTGAAAAACTGTTTTTT.

This clonotype was seen only a few times. This rearrangement joins TRBV28 to TRBJ1-6, with D unresolved. Trimming took 2 bases from V and 6 from J, leaving 11 bases between them. Germline assignment: CDR1 MDHEN and CDR2 SYDVKM. The CDR3 contains 15 residues. CDR3 sequence: CASSLQFVPNSPLHF. The CDR3 nucleotides read TGTGCCAGCAGTTTACAATTTGTTCCTAATTCACCCCTCCACTTT.

This clonotype was recorded at least ten times. This sequence joins TRBV6-1 and TRBJ2-2; TRBD1 aligns across 10 bases. Germline assignment: CDR1 MNHNS and CDR2 SASEGT. The CDR3 is made up of 15 amino acids. Trimming cost V 4 bases and J 5 bases; bases outside gene matches: 4. The chain's CDR3 is CASSAMGQGTGELFF. In nucleotides, the CDR3 is TGTGCCAGCAGTGCTATGGGACAGGGGACCGGGGAGCTGTTTTTT.

The sample holds many counts of this clonotype. The rearrangement uses TRBV9 and TRBJ2-7; TRBD1 aligns across 9 bases. This CDR3 region has 14 residues. Germline loops: CDR1 SGDLS, CDR2 YYNGEE. V was pared by 0 bases and J by 5 bases, with 3 bases of the junction left unmatched. The CDR3 sequence is CASSVVGDRDEQYF. The CDR3 DNA is TGTGCCAGCAGCGTAGTAGGGGACAGGGACGAGCAGTACTTC.

This rearrangement joins TRBV4-2 to TRBJ2-7, with D maybe TRBD2 (6 bases). CDR3 length equals 14 residues. V lost 8 bases, J lost 0 bases, and 14 bases lay in between. Germline V gene lookup returns CDR1 LGHNA and CDR2 YNFKEQ. The CDR3 is CASRRETRSYEQYF. The CDR3 DNA sequence: TGTGCCAGCCGGCGGGAAACCCGCTCCTACGAGCAGTACTTC.

The chain uses TRBV11-2 and TRBJ1-6; 7 bases match TRBD1. Per the germline V gene, CDR1 is SGHAT and CDR2 is FQNNGV. This CDR3 comprises 16 residues. After removal of 3 bases from V and 6 bases from J, the junction contained 8 bases not matched to a gene. In DNA, the CDR3 is TGTGCCAGCAGCTTGCGTCCGGGACAGATTAATTCACCCCTCCACTTT. Translating gives CASSLRPGQINSPLHF.

This clonotype came up a few times. The chain employs TRBV9 and TRBJ1-1; D perhaps matches TRBD1 (5 bases). V was trimmed by 2 bases and J by 1 base, leaving 9 bases between them. Per the germline V gene, CDR1 is SGDLS and CDR2 is YYNGEE. The CDR3 contains 14 residues. CDR3 in amino acids: CASSVRQSNTEAFF. Here the CDR3 DNA reads TGTGCCAGCAGCGTCAGACAGTCGAACACTGAAGCTTTCTTT. Full variable domain (remainder filled in from reference TRBV9 and TRBJ1-1): DSGVTQTPKHLITATGQRVTLRCSPRSGDLSVYWYQQSLDQGLQFLIQYYNGEERAKGNILERFSAQQFPDLHSELNLSSLELGDSALYFCASSVRQSNTEAFFGQGTRLTVV.

This clonotype was picked up many times. V is TRBV6-6 and J is TRBJ2-1; 10 bases fit TRBD1. From germline, CDR1 is MNHNY and CDR2 SVGAGI (reference sequence). This CDR3 region has 16 residues. V was clipped by 4 bases and J by 2 bases; unmatched bases: 5. CDR3 residues: CASSWTGTGAYNEQFF. The CDR3 nucleotides are TGTGCCAGCAGTTGGACCGGGACAGGGGCCTACAATGAGCAGTTCTTC.

This clonotype was counted at least ten times. This chain links TRBV18 with TRBJ1-6, with TRBD1 matching over 7 bases. Per the germline V gene, CDR1 is KGHSH and CDR2 is LQKENI. Trimming removed 6 bases from V and 0 bases from J; junction bases left unmatched: 5. The CDR3 runs 16 residues. CDR3 residues: CASSGTELSYNSPLHF. CDR3 DNA: TGTGCCAGCTCCGGGACAGAGCTCTCCTATAATTCACCCCTCCACTTT.

This clonotype has a handful of counts. This chain links TRBV6-5 with TRBJ1-1; D is possibly TRBD1 (5 bases). Looked up from germline, CDR1 is MNHEY and CDR2 is SVGAGI. V lost 4 bases, J lost 2 bases, and 20 bases lay in between. The CDR3 is 17 amino acids. CDR3 region: CASSSPRADRLNTEAFF. The DNA for the CDR3 is TGTGCCAGCAGTTCTCCAAGGGCCGACAGACTTAACACTGAAGCTTTCTTT.

There are many counts of this clonotype. The genes are TRBV20-1 and TRBJ1-1; TRBD1 might be the D (6 bases). The V and J ends lost 6 bases and 6 bases respectively, with 17 bases between them. In germline, CDR1 is DFQATT, CDR2 SNEGSKA (reference sequence). The CDR3 length is 13 residues. CDR3 bases: TGCAGTGCCGTACAGGGTACTCTCTCTGAAGCTTTCTTT. Its protein is CSAVQGTLSEAFF.

Many counts were recorded for this clonotype. The chain couples TRBV6-1 to TRBJ2-1; TRBD1 aligns across 9 bases. This CDR3 contains 17 residues. The trim removed 0 bases at V and 8 bases at J, leaving 11 bases unmatched. The germline CDR1 and CDR2 sequences are MNHNS and SASEGT. This chain's CDR3 is CASSEAPGGQGKDEQFF. DNA of the CDR3: TGTGCCAGCAGTGAAGCACCTGGGGGACAGGGTAAGGATGAGCAGTTCTTC.